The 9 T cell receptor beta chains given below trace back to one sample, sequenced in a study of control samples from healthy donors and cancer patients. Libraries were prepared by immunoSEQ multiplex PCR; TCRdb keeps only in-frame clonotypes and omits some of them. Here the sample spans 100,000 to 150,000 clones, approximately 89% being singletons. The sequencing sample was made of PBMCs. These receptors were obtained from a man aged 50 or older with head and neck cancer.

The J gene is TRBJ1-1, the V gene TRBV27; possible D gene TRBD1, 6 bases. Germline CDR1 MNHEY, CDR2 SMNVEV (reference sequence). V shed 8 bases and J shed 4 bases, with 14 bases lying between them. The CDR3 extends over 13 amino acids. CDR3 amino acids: CASCLRGATEAFF. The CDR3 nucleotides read TGTGCCAGCTGCCTCAGGGGTGCCACTGAAGCTTTCTTT.

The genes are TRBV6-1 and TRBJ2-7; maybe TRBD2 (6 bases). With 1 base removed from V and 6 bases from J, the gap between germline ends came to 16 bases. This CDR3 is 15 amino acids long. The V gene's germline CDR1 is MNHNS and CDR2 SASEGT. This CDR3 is CASSEDWGSGSEQYF. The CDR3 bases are TGTGCCAGCAGTGAAGATTGGGGCTCCGGGAGCGAGCAGTACTTC.

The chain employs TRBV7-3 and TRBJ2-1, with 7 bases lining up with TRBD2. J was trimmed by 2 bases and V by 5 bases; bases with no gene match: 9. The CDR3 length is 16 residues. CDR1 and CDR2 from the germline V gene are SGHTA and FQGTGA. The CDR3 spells CASSLNTGGAYNEQFF. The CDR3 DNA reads TGTGCCAGCAGCCTTAACACGGGGGGAGCCTACAATGAGCAGTTCTTC.

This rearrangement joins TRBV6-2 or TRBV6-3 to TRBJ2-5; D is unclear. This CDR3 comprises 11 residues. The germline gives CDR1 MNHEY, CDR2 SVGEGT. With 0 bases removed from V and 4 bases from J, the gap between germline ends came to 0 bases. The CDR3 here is CASSYSETQYF. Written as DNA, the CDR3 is TGTGCCAGCAGTTACTCAGAGACCCAGTACTTC.

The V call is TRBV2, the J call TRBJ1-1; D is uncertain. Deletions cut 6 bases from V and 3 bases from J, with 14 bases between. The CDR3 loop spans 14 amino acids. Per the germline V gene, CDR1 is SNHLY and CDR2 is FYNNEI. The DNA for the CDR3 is TGTGCCAGCAGCGCCGGGGTGCTTTACACTGAAGCTTTCTTT. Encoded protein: CASSAGVLYTEAFF.

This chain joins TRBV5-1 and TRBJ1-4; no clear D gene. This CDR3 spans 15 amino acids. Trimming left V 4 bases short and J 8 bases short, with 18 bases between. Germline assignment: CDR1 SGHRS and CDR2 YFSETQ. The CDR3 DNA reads TGCGCCAGCAGCATGGATTTTGGAAGTGGAGAAAAACTGTTTTTT. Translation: CASSMDFGSGEKLFF. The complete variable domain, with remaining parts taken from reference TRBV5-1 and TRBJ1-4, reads KAGVTQTPRYLIKTRGQQVTLSCSPISGHRSVSWYQQTPGQGLQFLFEYFSETQRNKGNFPGRFSGRQFSNSRSEMNVSTLELGDSALYLCASSMDFGSGEKLFFGSGTQLSVL.

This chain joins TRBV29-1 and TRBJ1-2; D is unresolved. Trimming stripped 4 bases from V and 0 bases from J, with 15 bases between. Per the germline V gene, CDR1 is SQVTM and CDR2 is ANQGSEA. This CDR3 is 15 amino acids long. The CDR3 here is CSVVGTLGPNYGYTF. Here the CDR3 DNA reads TGCAGCGTTGTCGGCACGCTAGGACCTAACTATGGCTACACCTTC.

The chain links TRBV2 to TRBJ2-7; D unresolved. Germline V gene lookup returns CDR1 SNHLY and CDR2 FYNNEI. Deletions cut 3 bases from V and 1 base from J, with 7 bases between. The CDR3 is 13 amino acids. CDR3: CASSDGGSYEQYF. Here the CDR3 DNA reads TGTGCCAGCAGTGATGGCGGATCCTACGAGCAGTACTTC.

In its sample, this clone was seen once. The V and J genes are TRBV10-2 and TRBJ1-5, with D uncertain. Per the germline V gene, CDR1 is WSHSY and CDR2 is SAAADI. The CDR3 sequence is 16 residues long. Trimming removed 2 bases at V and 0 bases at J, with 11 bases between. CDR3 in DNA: TGCGCCAGCAGTGAGGTCCGCATCCTTAGCAATCAGCCCCAGCATTTT. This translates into CASSEVRILSNQPQHF.